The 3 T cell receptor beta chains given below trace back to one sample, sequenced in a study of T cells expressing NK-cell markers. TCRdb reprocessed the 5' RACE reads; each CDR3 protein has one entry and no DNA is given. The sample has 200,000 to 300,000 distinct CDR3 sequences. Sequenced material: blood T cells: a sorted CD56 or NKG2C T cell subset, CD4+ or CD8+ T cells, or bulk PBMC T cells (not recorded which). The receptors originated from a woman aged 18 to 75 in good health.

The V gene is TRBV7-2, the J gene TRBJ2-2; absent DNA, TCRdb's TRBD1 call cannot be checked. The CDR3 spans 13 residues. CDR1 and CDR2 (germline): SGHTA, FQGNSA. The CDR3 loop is CASSLWGEGELFF.

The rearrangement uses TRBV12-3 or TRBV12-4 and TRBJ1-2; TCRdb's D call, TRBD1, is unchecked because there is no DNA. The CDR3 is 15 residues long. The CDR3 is CASSFGADPPYGYTF.

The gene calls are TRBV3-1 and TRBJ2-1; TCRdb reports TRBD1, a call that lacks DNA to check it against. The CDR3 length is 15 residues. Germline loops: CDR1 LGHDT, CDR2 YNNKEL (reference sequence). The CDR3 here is CASSRNRETFNEQFF.